This T cell receptor beta chain was identified during a study of early T cells in non-severe SARS-CoV-2 infection. TCRdb recomputed calls from the 5' RACE reads with MiXCR, one row per CDR3 protein. The sample comprises tens of thousands of distinct CDR3 sequences, around 11% of which are singletons, and just under 3% rests with the top ten. The table lists this clonotype with a count of one. This clonotype was sampled from an adult who was a healthcare worker with PCR-confirmed SARS-CoV-2 infection or an uninfected control (not recorded which). Sequenced here: whole blood, sampled at baseline.

The CDR3 DNA sequence: TGTGCCAGCAGTTACTCGTCCGGGAGTGGCTACACCTTC. As protein: CASSYSSGSGYTF. The V and J genes are TRBV6-2 or TRBV6-3 and TRBJ1-2; D gene uncertain. Trimming stripped 0 bases from V and 7 bases from J, with 9 bases between. Germline V gene sequence: CDR1 MNHEY, CDR2 SVGEGT. The CDR3 covers 13 residues.